This TCR beta chain is drawn from a study of T cell responses to AZD1222 COVID-19 vaccine. TCRdb's copy holds only in-frame clones and misses some; the assay was immunoSEQ multiplex PCR. The sample yields some 150,000 clones, roughly 90% seen once. The CDR3 covers 16 residues. CDR1 and CDR2 from the germline V gene are MNHNS and SASEGT. V lost 2 bases and J lost 5, with 16 bases in between. The sequence was collected from an adult who received the MenACWY meningococcal vaccine as a control. The chain carries TRBV6-1 and TRBJ1-5; possibly TRBD1 for D (5 bases). The material was peripheral blood, obtained 28 days after the second dose of the MenACWY control vaccine. The CDR3 bases are TGTGCCAGCAGTGAAAAGGGTTGGGGCAAAGATCAGCCCCAGCATTTT. This encodes CASSEKGWGKDQPQHF.